This T cell receptor (beta chain) was identified during a study of blood T cells in healthy people across ages. Findings and limits, study-wide: No conclusive comparison of naive versus antigen-experienced cells was possible with unsorted PBMCs. Older age coincided with a roughly linear decline in TCR beta diversity per million T cells. Estimated diversity, derived from one million T cells, was regarded as an underestimate.

Details on this clonotype: What it recognizes is unknown.

It was with a sample-barcoded 5' primer and a J-beta primer mix that a second PCR of roughly 7 to 12 cycles was run. Every sample returned 2.5 million or more CDR3-containing paired-end reads. TCRdb passed the 5' RACE reads through MiXCR, listing each CDR3 protein once. The data hold 1,300,000 or so distinct CDR3 sequences, with 55% to 75% observed a single time. Sequenced material: blood. This TCR came from a man aged 18 to 29 in good health.

Here the CDR3 reads CSASDPGLGYEQYF. In nucleotides, the CDR3 is TGCAGTGCTTCAGATCCGGGACTAGGGTACGAGCAGTACTTC. The chain is built from TRBV20-1 and TRBJ2-4, with TRBD2 matching over 8 bases. The J call may be incorrect, as the DNA end agrees better with TRBJ2-7. This CDR3 has 14 residues. CDR1 is DFQATT, CDR2 SNEGSKA, per germline (reference sequence).